These T cell receptor beta chains were read from a single sample in a study of CXCR3-negative and CXCR3-positive naive CD8 T cells. From its re-call of the 5' RACE reads, TCRdb lists each CDR3 protein once, without DNA. The listing contains 150,000 or so distinct CDR3 sequences. The material sequenced was naive CXCR3- CD8+ T cells from blood. The origin of the receptors is a human donor in good health. Some clones in this sample may be carry-over from other donors' samples. Each CDR3 is given with its conserved first and last residue.

TRBJ2-7 | TRBV21-1 | CARTRDRDPHGSYEQYF
TRBJ2-1 | TRBV5-1 | CASSPNGLAGGPVEQFF
TRBJ2-1 | TRBV29-1 | CSGLSGSGALGGYYNEQFF
TRBJ1-2 | TRBV29-1 | CSVELVWVDSGKSGYTF
TRBJ1-4 | TRBV6-5 | CASSYGLGQGEKLFF
TRBJ2-3 | TRBV29-1 | CSVEDLWDKYTDTQYF
TRBJ2-7 | TRBV20-1 | CSARALRLAGEPYEQYF
TRBJ2-5 | TRBV28 | CASSPRQIQETQYF
TRBJ2-5 | TRBV29-1 | CSGRTGTEETQYF
TRBJ2-1 | TRBV3-1 | CASSQDLAGLADNEQFF
TRBJ1-2 | TRBV29-1 | CSVEVSFYGYTF
TRBJ2-4 | TRBV12-3/TRBV12-4 | CASSPWRDIQYF
TRBJ1-1 | TRBV12-3/TRBV12-4 | CASSLIGEDTEAFF
TRBJ2-5 | TRBV2 | CASRSYRGLEETQYF
TRBJ2-7 | TRBV29-1 | CSVDRLSTYEQYF
TRBJ2-5 | TRBV7-9 | CASSSSLGLDQETQYF
TRBJ1-1 | TRBV29-1 | CSVEGRNTEAFF
TRBJ2-1 | TRBV29-1 | CSVEDFTAGDVGNNEQFF
TRBJ2-7 | TRBV19 | CASSMTRAGNYEQYF
TRBJ2-4 | TRBV28 | CARSPRQGGDKNIQYF
TRBJ2-3 | TRBV9 | CASSGSGGAGDTQYF
TRBJ2-6 | TRBV7-6 | CASSSFQGAGANVLTF
TRBJ2-7 | TRBV12-3/TRBV12-4 | CASSRYYEQYF
TRBJ2-3 | TRBV15 | CATSVRGFGTDTQYF
TRBJ2-1 | TRBV29-1 | CSVDTIYNEQFF
TRBJ2-5 | TRBV28 | CASSAGQGGGETQYF
TRBJ2-3 | TRBV6-2/TRBV6-3 | CASSPGGGAADTQYF
TRBJ2-3 | TRBV29-1 | CSVEGGLAGADTQYF
TRBJ2-1 | TRBV7-8 | CASSLVYGLAVNDNEQFF
TRBJ2-2 | TRBV2 | CASTQGTYGGELFF
TRBJ2-7 | TRBV10-1 | CASSEFKGLSYEQYF
TRBJ1-1 | TRBV6-8 | CASMLITGNTEAFF
TRBJ1-1 | TRBV4-3 | CASSQQDRGRSTEAFF
TRBJ2-2 | TRBV7-6 | CASSSAGGSFTGELFF
TRBJ1-5 | TRBV20-1 | CSARVYSNQPQHF
TRBJ2-1 | TRBV5-1 | CASSEEKVIYNEQFF
TRBJ2-7 | TRBV28 | CASSYLPGQGLYEQYF
TRBJ2-7 | TRBV11-2 | CASSLTGNYEQYF
TRBJ2-3 | TRBV4-2 | CASSLQGRSTDTQYF
TRBJ1-6 | TRBV3-1 | CASSQDPTGNNSPLHF
TRBJ2-6 | TRBV7-9 | CASSLTRDGSRSGANVLTF
TRBJ2-1 | TRBV3-1 | CASSQDNSGGIPHNEQFF
TRBJ2-1 | TRBV29-1 | CSGQDSSYNEQFF
TRBJ1-1 | TRBV6-1 | CASRTGGFTEAFF
TRBJ1-2 | TRBV9 | CASSLRVDRDYGYTF
TRBJ2-2 | TRBV2 | CASEGSVNTGELFF
TRBJ2-1 | TRBV5-1 | CASRDPNEQFF
TRBJ2-7 | TRBV20-1 | CSVLQYMDYEQYF
TRBJ1-1 | TRBV12-3/TRBV12-4 | CASSFTQGNTEAFF
TRBJ2-7 | TRBV7-9 | CASSPGTVVYEQYF
TRBJ1-3 | TRBV5-1 | CASSLGESSGNTIYF
TRBJ2-2 | TRBV18 | CASSPPRTGELFF
TRBJ2-5 | TRBV28 | CASSLETGEETQYF
TRBJ2-1 | TRBV30 | CAWSASTGREQFF
TRBJ2-7 | TRBV29-1 | CSVRDSGYEQYF
TRBJ1-1 | TRBV15 | CATSREGTGNTEAFF
TRBJ2-7 | TRBV14 | CASSQDTGPYEQYF
TRBJ2-7 | TRBV27 | CASSLSAGERGYEQYF
TRBJ2-1 | TRBV9 | CASSQVELGFEQFF